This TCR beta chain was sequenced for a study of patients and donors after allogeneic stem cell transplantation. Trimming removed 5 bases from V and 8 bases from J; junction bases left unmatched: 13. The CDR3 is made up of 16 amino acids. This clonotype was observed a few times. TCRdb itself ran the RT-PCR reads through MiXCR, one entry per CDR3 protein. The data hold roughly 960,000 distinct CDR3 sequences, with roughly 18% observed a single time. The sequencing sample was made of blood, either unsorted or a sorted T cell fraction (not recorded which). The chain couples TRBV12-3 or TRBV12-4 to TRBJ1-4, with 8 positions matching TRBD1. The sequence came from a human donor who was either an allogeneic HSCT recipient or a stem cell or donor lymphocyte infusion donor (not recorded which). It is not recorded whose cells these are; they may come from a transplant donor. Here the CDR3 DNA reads TGTGCCAGCAGTCACCTACCAGGGGGCGGGGAGGAAAAACTGTTTTTT. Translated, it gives CASSHLPGGGEEKLFF.